These T cell receptor beta chains were read from a single sample in a study of T cells in Graves' hyperthyroidism and ophthalmopathy. TCRdb itself ran the multiplex PCR reads through MiXCR, one entry per CDR3 protein. The sample shows fewer than 250,000 distinct CDR3 sequences, 17% of them seen only once. Sequenced: blood. Receptors were obtained from a man aged 45-65 years with Graves' hyperthyroidism. Both conserved end residues are part of each CDR3. Fields, in order: J gene, D gene, clone size, V gene, CDR3 DNA, CDR3 protein. The D gene is left open where the match is weak. Rows give clone size only sometimes, using once, few, many, or a class for an expanded clone.

j_gene: TRBJ1-5
d_gene: TRBD1
abundance: many
v_gene: TRBV2
CDR3nt: TGTGCCAGCAGAGACAGGGCGCACAATCAGCCCCAGCATTTT
CDR3aa: CASRDRAHNQPQHF

j_gene: TRBJ2-7
d_gene: TRBD1
abundance: many
v_gene: TRBV2
CDR3nt: TGTGCCAGCAGATCCGGGACAGGAGGGTCCTACGAGCAGTACTTC
CDR3aa: CASRSGTGGSYEQYF

j_gene: TRBJ1-1
d_gene: TRBD1
abundance: many
v_gene: TRBV7-3
CDR3nt: TGTGCCAGCAGCTTAACCGGAACAGGGGGCGGTGATGAAGCTTTCTTT
CDR3aa: CASSLTGTGGGDEAFF

j_gene: TRBJ1-2
d_gene: .
abundance: few
v_gene: TRBV20-1
CDR3nt: TGCAGTGCTAGAGAACGCCGGGACACTAGGCATGGCTACACCTTC
CDR3aa: CSARERRDTRHGYTF

j_gene: TRBJ2-1
d_gene: .
abundance: many
v_gene: TRBV5-1
CDR3nt: TGCGCCAGCAGCTTGGGGGGCGCGGAGGTGCTGAATGAGCAGTTCTTC
CDR3aa: CASSLGGAEVLNEQFF

j_gene: TRBJ1-1
d_gene: TRBD1
abundance: many
v_gene: TRBV5-1
CDR3nt: TGCGCCAGCAGCTCCACAGGGGGCGAATCGACGGCTTTCTTT
CDR3aa: CASSSTGGESTAFF

j_gene: TRBJ2-3
d_gene: TRBD2
abundance: .
v_gene: TRBV9
CDR3nt: TGTGCCAGCAGCCCTAGCGGGGCCACAGATACGCAGTATTTT
CDR3aa: CASSPSGATDTQYF

j_gene: TRBJ1-1
d_gene: .
abundance: .
v_gene: TRBV20-1
CDR3nt: TGCAGTGCTAGAGATGAGGGGGAGAACACTGAAGCTTTCTTT
CDR3aa: CSARDEGENTEAFF

j_gene: TRBJ2-1
d_gene: TRBD2
abundance: many
v_gene: TRBV2
CDR3nt: TGTGCCAGCAGTGAAGAGGGACTAGCGTCCAATGAGCAGTTCTTC
CDR3aa: CASSEEGLASNEQFF

j_gene: TRBJ2-3
d_gene: .
abundance: many
v_gene: TRBV27
CDR3nt: TGTGCCAGCAGTTTATCGAGAACAGATACGCAGTATTTT
CDR3aa: CASSLSRTDTQYF

j_gene: TRBJ1-5
d_gene: TRBD1
abundance: many
v_gene: TRBV28
CDR3nt: TGTGCCAGCAGTTCCACCCGACAGGGGAGTCAGCCCCAGCATTTT
CDR3aa: CASSSTRQGSQPQHF

j_gene: TRBJ2-7
d_gene: TRBD1
abundance: few
v_gene: TRBV5-4
CDR3nt: TGTGCCAGCAGCTGGGGACAGGGCGAGCAGTACTTC
CDR3aa: CASSWGQGEQYF

j_gene: TRBJ2-2
d_gene: .
abundance: .
v_gene: TRBV7-7
CDR3nt: TGTGCTAGCAGAAAAGATCGGGGGGCTTCGAACACCGGGGAGCTGTTTTTT
CDR3aa: CASRKDRGASNTGELFF

j_gene: TRBJ2-1
d_gene: TRBD2
abundance: few
v_gene: TRBV5-5
CDR3nt: TGTGCCAGCAGCTTGGGACTAGCATTTGAGCAGTTCTTC
CDR3aa: CASSLGLAFEQFF

j_gene: TRBJ1-5
d_gene: .
abundance: few
v_gene: TRBV7-2
CDR3nt: TGTGCCAGCAGCTTAAGGGGAGGGTTCCTGCCCCAGCATTTT
CDR3aa: CASSLRGGFLPQHF

j_gene: TRBJ2-3
d_gene: .
abundance: .
v_gene: TRBV20-1
CDR3nt: TGCAGTGCTAGAATTCAAGATACGCAGTATTTT
CDR3aa: CSARIQDTQYF

j_gene: TRBJ1-2
d_gene: .
abundance: .
v_gene: TRBV5-4
CDR3nt: TGTGCCAGCAGCTTATACACGCCCGGGACACCCGGCTACACCTTC
CDR3aa: CASSLYTPGTPGYTF

j_gene: TRBJ1-1
d_gene: .
abundance: many
v_gene: TRBV18
CDR3nt: TGTGCCAGCTCACCACAGGCATTTTTTCACACTGAAGCTTTCTTT
CDR3aa: CASSPQAFFHTEAFF

j_gene: TRBJ2-5
d_gene: .
abundance: few
v_gene: TRBV9
CDR3nt: TGTGCCAGCAGCGTATTCACGGGGCCTGGGGCAGAGACCCAGTACTTC
CDR3aa: CASSVFTGPGAETQYF

j_gene: TRBJ2-1
d_gene: .
abundance: many
v_gene: TRBV28
CDR3nt: TGTGCCAGCAGTCCACGTTTCGCCAGCGGCAATGAGCAGTTCTTC
CDR3aa: CASSPRFASGNEQFF

j_gene: TRBJ1-1
d_gene: .
abundance: few
v_gene: TRBV9
CDR3nt: TGTGCCAGCAGTGCTGGAGGTTTAGACACTGAAGCTTTCTTT
CDR3aa: CASSAGGLDTEAFF

j_gene: TRBJ2-1
d_gene: .
abundance: .
v_gene: TRBV10-3
CDR3nt: TGTGCCATCACTAGGGACTCGAGCTCCTACAATGAGCAGTTCTTC
CDR3aa: CAITRDSSSYNEQFF

j_gene: TRBJ2-1
d_gene: .
abundance: many
v_gene: TRBV27
CDR3nt: TGTGCCAGCAGTTTAATGACCGTTTCCTACAATGAGCAGTTCTTC
CDR3aa: CASSLMTVSYNEQFF

j_gene: TRBJ1-1
d_gene: .
abundance: few
v_gene: TRBV6-2/TRBV6-3
CDR3nt: TGTGCCAGCAGGGGACTCTACACTGAAGCTTTCTTT
CDR3aa: CASRGLYTEAFF

j_gene: TRBJ2-5
d_gene: .
abundance: few
v_gene: TRBV18
CDR3nt: TGTGCCAGCTCACCGCCTAGCAAGCAAGAGACCCAGTACTTC
CDR3aa: CASSPPSKQETQYF

j_gene: TRBJ2-3
d_gene: .
abundance: .
v_gene: TRBV5-1
CDR3nt: TGCGCCAGCAGCTTGGTCAATCGGAGTCGGCAGTATTTT
CDR3aa: CASSLVNRSRQYF

j_gene: TRBJ1-2
d_gene: TRBD1
abundance: few
v_gene: TRBV6-1
CDR3nt: TGTGCCAGCAGTCAGACAGGGCTGACTGGCTACACCTTC
CDR3aa: CASSQTGLTGYTF

j_gene: TRBJ2-7
d_gene: TRBD2
abundance: many
v_gene: TRBV28
CDR3nt: TGTGCCAGCAGCCCATTGGGAGGGAGGGCCTCCCACGAGCAGTACTTC
CDR3aa: CASSPLGGRASHEQYF

j_gene: TRBJ1-5
d_gene: .
abundance: few
v_gene: TRBV24-1
CDR3nt: TGTGCCACCAGTGAGTCTTGGGGGGATCAGCCCCAGCATTTT
CDR3aa: CATSESWGDQPQHF

j_gene: TRBJ2-3
d_gene: .
abundance: few
v_gene: TRBV10-1
CDR3nt: TGCGCCAGCAGTGAGAACGTAGATACGCAGTATTTT
CDR3aa: CASSENVDTQYF

j_gene: TRBJ2-7
d_gene: TRBD2
abundance: many
v_gene: TRBV3-1
CDR3nt: TGTGCCAGCAGCCAAGGTATGCTACTAGCGGGAGTCTACGAGCAGTACTTC
CDR3aa: CASSQGMLLAGVYEQYF

j_gene: TRBJ2-7
d_gene: .
abundance: few
v_gene: TRBV6-1
CDR3nt: TGTGCCAGCAGTGAAAGGGCGGGGTCCTCCTACGAGCAGTACTTC
CDR3aa: CASSERAGSSYEQYF

j_gene: TRBJ1-6
d_gene: TRBD1
abundance: many
v_gene: TRBV5-1
CDR3nt: TGCGCCAGCAGCTTGGATCAACCGGGACAGGGCGATTCACCCCTCCACTTT
CDR3aa: CASSLDQPGQGDSPLHF

j_gene: TRBJ2-3
d_gene: .
abundance: many
v_gene: TRBV20-1
CDR3nt: TGCAGTGTCTGGACAGGGGTTATGACTAGCGGGCCCACAGATACGCAGTATTTT
CDR3aa: CSVWTGVMTSGPTDTQYF

j_gene: TRBJ1-5
d_gene: .
abundance: many
v_gene: TRBV30
CDR3nt: TGTGCCTGGAGTAGCAAAACAGGACATCAGCCCCAGCATTTT
CDR3aa: CAWSSKTGHQPQHF

j_gene: TRBJ2-3
d_gene: .
abundance: many
v_gene: TRBV18
CDR3nt: TGTGCCAGCTCAGGGTCAAGCACAGATACGCAGTATTTT
CDR3aa: CASSGSSTDTQYF

j_gene: TRBJ1-6
d_gene: .
abundance: .
v_gene: TRBV2
CDR3nt: TGTGCCAGCAGTGAAGAGTCAGGCTCCTATAATTCACCCCTCCACTTT
CDR3aa: CASSEESGSYNSPLHF

j_gene: TRBJ1-2
d_gene: TRBD1
abundance: many
v_gene: TRBV4-1
CDR3nt: TGCGCCAGCAGCCAATGGGACAGGGGGCGTATTGACGGCTACACCTTC
CDR3aa: CASSQWDRGRIDGYTF

j_gene: TRBJ1-4
d_gene: .
abundance: .
v_gene: TRBV18
CDR3nt: TGTGCCAGCTCACCGTTCGAAGGGCCGGAAAAACTGTTTTTT
CDR3aa: CASSPFEGPEKLFF

j_gene: TRBJ1-5
d_gene: .
abundance: many
v_gene: TRBV11-3
CDR3nt: TGTGCCAGCAGCTTAGATCAGGAGGGGAGGCAGCCCCAGCATTTT
CDR3aa: CASSLDQEGRQPQHF

j_gene: TRBJ1-1
d_gene: .
abundance: many
v_gene: TRBV5-1
CDR3nt: TGCGCCAGCAGCTTAGGCGAGGAATACACTGAAGCTTTCTTT
CDR3aa: CASSLGEEYTEAFF

j_gene: TRBJ2-2
d_gene: TRBD2
abundance: .
v_gene: TRBV7-9
CDR3nt: TGTGCCAGCAGCTGGGGACTAGCGGACACCGGGGAGCTGTTTTTT
CDR3aa: CASSWGLADTGELFF